These 20 T cell receptor beta chains were sequenced from one sample in a study of blood T cell repertoires in COVID-19 (dated by TCRdb to 2018 to 2020). To prepare the library, the immunoSEQ multiplex PCR assay was applied. This immuneACCESS table, as held by TCRdb, lists in-frame sequences with V and J called but not all clones. Of the missing ones, under half trace to an unresolved V gene in checked studies; the others have no known cause. In this sample the table shows 110,000 or so clones, 80% to 90% of which occur a single time. The top ten hold roughly 2.3% of the sample. The sequenced sample was peripheral blood. These receptors all come from a human donor in a cohort sampled during active COVID-19.

This clone was seen only once. This sequence joins TRBV7-9 and TRBJ1-4, with 10 bases fitting TRBD1. This CDR3 has 16 amino acids. V shed 4 bases and J 7 bases; nucleotides not matched to a gene: 9. CDR1 and CDR2 from the germline V gene are SEHNR and FQNEAQ (reference sequence). The CDR3 DNA reads as TGTGCCAGCAGCTGGACCGGGACAGGGGCGGCTGAAAAACTGTTTTTT. Amino acids: CASSWTGTGAAEKLFF.

The J gene is TRBJ2-3, the V gene TRBV29-1; no clear D gene. V was trimmed by 3 bases and J by 1 base, leaving 8 bases between them. The CDR3 runs to 13 residues. Germline lookup yields CDR1 SQVTM and CDR2 ANQGSEA. This chain's CDR3 is CSVDELGTDTQYF. CDR3 coding DNA: TGCAGCGTTGATGAGCTAGGCACAGATACGCAGTATTTT.

The DNA for the CDR3 is TGTGCCAGCAGCTTAACTAGCGGGATCTACGAGCAGTACTTC. Amino acid sequence: CASSLTSGIYEQYF. The chain couples TRBV11-2 to TRBJ2-7, with 10 positions matching TRBD2. This CDR3 comprises 14 residues. Trimming at V came to 2 bases and at J to 3 bases, leaving 1 base not matched to a gene. Germline V gene data show CDR1 as SGHAT and CDR2 as FQNNGV.

This rearrangement joins TRBV4-1 to TRBJ1-4; possibly TRBD1 for D (6 bases). Trimming removed 4 bases at V and 8 bases at J, with 17 bases between. CDR3 size: 15 residues. Germline V gives CDR1 MGHRA, CDR2 YSYEKL. The CDR3 spells CASSPQPGVGEKLFF. The CDR3 DNA reads TGCGCCAGCAGCCCGCAACCAGGGGTTGGGGAAAAACTGTTTTTT.

This rearrangement joins TRBV6-5 to TRBJ2-1; 7 bases align to TRBD1. CDR3 size: 13 residues. CDR1 and CDR2 from the germline V gene are MNHEY and SVGAGI. V was clipped by 6 bases and J by 7 bases; unmatched bases: 6. Here the CDR3 DNA reads TGTGCCAGCAGGGCCGGGACAGTGAATGAGCAGTTCTTC. This encodes CASRAGTVNEQFF.

CDR3 sequence (DNA): TGTGCCAGCAGTTACTTCCTAGGGGGGGAGGGTGGCTACACCTTC. Its translation: CASSYFLGGEGGYTF. The chain uses TRBV6-5 and TRBJ1-2; tentatively, D is TRBD1 (6 bases). V gave up 1 base and J gave up 7 bases, with 16 bases separating them. This CDR3 is built from 15 residues. Germline assignment: CDR1 MNHEY and CDR2 SVGAGI.

The chain carries TRBV9 and TRBJ2-2, with D possibly matching TRBD2 (7 bases). Germline CDR1 and CDR2: SGDLS and YYNGEE. This CDR3 comprises 18 residues. Trimming removed 2 bases at V and 0 bases at J, with 17 bases between. CDR3: CASSVGGGTNPNTGELFF. CDR3 coding DNA: TGTGCCAGCAGCGTCGGCGGGGGCACTAACCCGAACACCGGGGAGCTGTTTTTT.

The CDR3 coding sequence is TGCAGCGTTGAAGATGATTCTCCAGGGGGCGGTGGCTACACCTTC. Its protein product is CSVEDDSPGGGGYTF. The V call is TRBV29-1, the J call TRBJ1-2; 8 bases align to TRBD1. The CDR3 length is 15 residues. With V trimmed by 0 bases and J by 7 bases, 10 bases remained unmatched. CDR1 is SQVTM and CDR2 is ANQGSEA in the germline V gene.

The chain is built from TRBV30 and TRBJ2-1, with D possibly TRBD1 on 6 matching bases. This CDR3 has 14 residues. Germline-derived CDR1 and CDR2 are GTSNPN and SVGIG (reference sequence). V was shortened by 0 bases and J by 9 bases, with 15 bases between the two germline ends. The CDR3 protein is CAWSVGQGFGEQFF. CDR3 DNA sequence: TGTGCCTGGAGTGTGGGGCAGGGGTTCGGTGAGCAGTTCTTC.

This sequence joins TRBV7-2 and TRBJ2-2; a possible D gene is TRBD1 (6 bases). The CDR3 is made up of 13 amino acids. V was pared by 8 bases and J by 7 bases, with 14 bases between. Germline V gene sequence: CDR1 SGHTA, CDR2 FQGNSA. The CDR3 DNA sequence: TGTGCCAGCGGACAACAGGGTGGCGGGGAGCTGTTTTTT. Its translation: CASGQQGGGELFF.

V gene TRBV15 combines with J gene TRBJ2-2; a possible D gene is TRBD2 (5 bases). CDR3 length: 15 residues. In germline, CDR1 is LNHNV, CDR2 YYDKDF (reference sequence). The V and J ends lost 3 bases and 7 bases respectively, with 15 bases between them. CDR3 amino acids: CATSSSPSSGGELFF. The CDR3 DNA follows: TGTGCCACCAGCAGCTCCCCTAGCTCGGGCGGGGAGCTGTTTTTT.

Concerning this clone: The sample has other DNA sequences that encode this CDR3 too. The chain employs TRBV3-1 (or the pseudogene TRBV3-2) and TRBJ2-7; D may be TRBD1 (6 bases). Germline lookup yields CDR1 LGHDT and CDR2 YNNKEL (reference sequence). Trimming cost V 4 bases and J 7 bases, with 8 bases left between them. This CDR3 region has 11 residues. The CDR3 sequence: CASSRQGEQYF. The CDR3 DNA is TGTGCCAGCAGCCGGCAGGGGGAGCAGTACTTC.

J is TRBJ2-5 and V is TRBV6-5; 7 bases agree with TRBD2. The CDR3 is 15 amino acids. Germline assignment: CDR1 MNHEY and CDR2 SVGAGI. V shed 0 bases and J 1 base; nucleotides not matched to a gene: 2. The DNA for the CDR3 is TGTGCCAGCAGTTACTCGGGACTATCCCAAGAGACCCAGTACTTC. This encodes CASSYSGLSQETQYF.

The V and J genes are TRBV6-1 and TRBJ1-2, with D tentatively TRBD1 (6 bases). This CDR3 comprises 15 residues. Germline V CDR1 and CDR2: MNHNS, SASEGT. V lost 2 bases to trimming and J lost 3 bases, with 13 bases between them. CDR3 region: CASSEPTTGHYGYTF. The DNA of the CDR3 is TGTGCCAGCAGTGAACCAACGACAGGACACTATGGCTACACCTTC.

This chain uses TRBV24-1 with TRBJ2-1; TRBD1 matches 10 bases. Trimming at V came to 4 bases and at J to 9 bases, leaving 8 bases not matched to a gene. This CDR3 is 15 amino acids long. Germline V lookup: CDR1 KGHDR, CDR2 SFDVKD. In DNA, the CDR3 is TGTGCCACCAGTGACCTTGGGACAGGGGAAGGTGAGCAGTTCTTC. Residues: CATSDLGTGEGEQFF.

This chain uses TRBV27 with TRBJ2-2, with 11 nucleotides matching TRBD2. Germline V gives CDR1 MNHEY, CDR2 SMNVEV (reference sequence). Unmatched junction bases numbered 7, after V lost 4 bases and J lost 0 bases. The CDR3 length is 18 residues. The CDR3 bases are TGTGCCAGCAGTTCCGTAGCGGGGGGGTTCGCGAACACCGGGGAGCTGTTTTTT. This gives the protein CASSSVAGGFANTGELFF.

This clone has a single count. This sequence joins TRBV28 and TRBJ2-7, with D maybe TRBD1 (5 bases). Germline assignment: CDR1 MDHEN and CDR2 SYDVKM. This CDR3 contains 14 residues. V gave up 1 base and J gave up 2 bases, with 9 bases separating them. CDR3 sequence reads: CASSLSRVPYEQYF. The CDR3 DNA reads TGTGCCAGCAGTTTATCCAGGGTTCCCTACGAGCAGTACTTC.

This clone was detected once. The chain joins TRBV6-1 to TRBJ2-1; TRBD2 matches at 8 bases. CDR3 length equals 14 residues. CDR1 MNHNS and CDR2 SASEGT come from the germline V gene. Trimming took 2 bases from V and 9 from J; bases not matched to a gene: 6. Here the CDR3 DNA reads TGTGCCAGCAGTGAATCGGGGGGGTTGTTTGAGCAGTTCTTC. Translated, it gives CASSESGGLFEQFF.

V gene TRBV5-4 combines with J gene TRBJ2-1; 7 bases are a match to TRBD2. The CDR3 totals 12 residues. J was trimmed by 15 bases and V by 4 bases; bases with no gene match: 10. Germline CDR1 is SGHNT and CDR2 is YYREEE (reference sequence). The CDR3 loop is CASSPGGGLRFF. CDR3 sequence (DNA): TGTGCCAGCAGCCCTGGCGGGGGACTACGGTTCTTC.

The V and J genes are TRBV2 and TRBJ2-7; 11 nucleotides align to TRBD2. The CDR3 extends over 15 amino acids. After removal of 1 base from V and 4 bases from J, the junction contained 3 bases not matched to a gene. CDR1 and CDR2 from the germline V gene are SNHLY and FYNNEI. Written as DNA, the CDR3 is TGTGCCAGCAGTGAAGGGCTAGCGGGGGGTTACGAGCAGTACTTC. Its protein is CASSEGLAGGYEQYF.